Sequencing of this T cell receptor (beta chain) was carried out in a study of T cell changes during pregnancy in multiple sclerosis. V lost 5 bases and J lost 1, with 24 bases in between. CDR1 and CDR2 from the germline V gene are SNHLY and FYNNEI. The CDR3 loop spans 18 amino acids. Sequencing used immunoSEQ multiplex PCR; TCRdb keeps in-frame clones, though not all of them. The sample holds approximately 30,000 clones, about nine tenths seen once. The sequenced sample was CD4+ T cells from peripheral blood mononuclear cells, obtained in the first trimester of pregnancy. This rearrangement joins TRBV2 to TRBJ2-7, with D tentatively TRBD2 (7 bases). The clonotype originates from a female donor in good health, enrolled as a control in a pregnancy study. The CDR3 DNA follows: TGTGCCAGCAGTAACCCTAAGGGGGGACTATCCAGTTCCTACGAGCAGTACTTC. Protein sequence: CASSNPKGGLSSSYEQYF.